Listed below are T cell receptor beta chains from one sample, sequenced in a study of T-cell memory formation after mild COVID-19. MiXCR, run by TCRdb on the 5' RACE reads, gives a single entry per CDR3 protein. The sample has around 510,000 distinct CDR3 sequences, roughly 22% seen once. The material sequenced was PBMCs or a T cell subset sorted from them (not recorded which). These receptors originate from an adult woman who had mild COVID-19 (a few samples of this study predate the infection). Cell type and time point are not known. The conserved cysteine and the conserved F or W are not part of the CDR3 here. Some rows have no size entry. The others give once, few or many, or a class for an expanded clone.

clone_size v_call cdr3_aa
. TRBV15 ATSKQTRANYGYT
few TRBV4-1 ASGTSGNEQF
few TRBV29-1 SVSDREGGYT
. TRBV20-1 SARESPGRNQPQH
. TRBV30 AWDSLRNTIY
. TRBV12-3/TRBV12-4 ASSSTGENTGELF
. TRBV9 ASSPRSHLWGPTLIDNEQF
few TRBV12-3/TRBV12-4 ASSPSGVAYEQY
. TRBV30 AWNRRGNEKLF
. TRBV11-2 ASSFKQGSGTEAF
. TRBV12-3/TRBV12-4 ASSSGLAPNTQY
. TRBV20-1 SADRGMEREQY
. TRBV6-2/TRBV6-3 ATKPHYRGNINQPQH
. TRBV12-3/TRBV12-4 ASSPPLVGSGNEQF
. TRBV20-1 SATPRDTQY
. TRBV5-4 ASNRDLGQLYSNTEAF
few TRBV7-9 ASSTTSGGGETQY
. TRBV25-1 ASRQGDYGYT
few TRBV7-9 ASSGMTGQSEAF
. TRBV29-1 SGRRAGGGTEAF
. TRBV2 ASSGSTYEQY
few TRBV5-4 ASSSWTGPYNEQF
. TRBV4-1 ASSRTPGLAETYEQY
. TRBV5-1 ASRETSGGKQY
. TRBV6-5 ASSQPGLGAYEQY
. TRBV19 ASSPSGGVVSNQPQH
. TRBV20-1 SASEDYGYT
many TRBV5-6 ASSSDRADTQY
few TRBV5-1 ASSPSGRAQTGELF
few TRBV27 ASRLSSGRGNIQETQY
few TRBV7-2 ASSTGTSGSYEQY
few TRBV20-1 SARVGYNQPQH
. TRBV29-1 SVDGGSYEQF
. TRBV3-1 ASSRKGTSYNEQF
. TRBV7-6 ASSFRQAMNTEAF
few TRBV7-3 ASRPGGPGLGEQY
. TRBV7-9 ASSLEGTDTGELF
. TRBV5-1 ASSSDPGVGREAF
few TRBV6-5 ASSTRLAGGTGELF